This T cell receptor beta chain was retrieved from a study of T cell responses to AZD1222 COVID-19 vaccine. A word on this clone: Antigen unknown.

Assay used: immunoSEQ multiplex PCR; TCRdb lists only in-frame clones, some missing. The sample has fewer than 110,000 clones; about 85% are singletons. Second doses at about 4 or about 12 weeks were pooled. The CDR3 spans 17 residues. Germline assignment: CDR1 SGHTA and CDR2 FQGNSA. With V trimmed by 1 base and J by 3 bases, 8 bases remained unmatched. Study-level points and caveats: Following two doses of AZD1222, Spike-specific TCR breadth and depth rose.

Sequencing was performed on peripheral blood, taken 28 days after the second AZD1222 dose. The sequence was obtained from an adult who received the AZD1222 COVID-19 vaccine. V is TRBV7-2 and J is TRBJ2-1, with 8 bases fitting TRBD1. The CDR3 region has the DNA TGTGCCAGCAGCTTAGTTCTCGGACAGGGAGTCTACAATGAGCAGTTCTTC. This sequence encodes CASSLVLGQGVYNEQFF.